This TCR beta chain appears in the sequencing data of a study of T cells in Graves' hyperthyroidism and ophthalmopathy (dated by TCRdb to the late 2010s). Background on the whole study: Peripheral blood was sampled at the time of initial diagnosis, prior to any treatment. To identify distinguishing TCR V-J signatures, a discovery cohort of 100 or so patients was used, comprising under 45 with Graves' ophthalmopathy and roughly 60 with stable Graves' hyperthyroidism. After blood sampling, hyperthyroidism patients were treated with methimazole at a starting dose of 30 mg daily, and ophthalmopathy patients were treated with high-dose intravenous methylprednisolone. Thyroid tissue and blood T-cell repertoires from six Graves' hyperthyroidism patients were also compared in the study. The 75 to 100 discovery patients were divided at random into training and test sets in a 7:3 ratio. An independent validation cohort of 18 to 20 hyperthyroidism patients and more than 15 patients who later progressed to ophthalmopathy tested prospective prediction of ophthalmopathy. The paper reports TCR Vbeta CDR3 sequencing of 140 or so peripheral blood samples: fewer than 50 ophthalmopathy, fewer than 80 hyperthyroidism and approximately 17 progressor patients.

The TCR beta CDR3 regions were amplified from the RNA transcripts. For the first round of RT-PCR on the TCR CDR3, the HTBI primer set was used together with the Qiagen OneStep RT-PCR kit. Libraries were constructed in a second round of multiplex PCR, after which size selection and purification were performed. Paired-end sequencing of the libraries was performed with 100 bp reads on an Illumina HiSeq2000. From the authors' description of their analysis: Raw data were processed with SOAPnuke, discarding reads with adapters, uncalled bases, mean Phred below 15, or no exact constant-primer or identifier match. COPE v1.2.5 was used to merge the high-quality paired reads, and each unique nucleotide sequence was defined as a clonotype. MiTCR v1.1 was used to align clonotypes to the IMGT TRBV, TRBD and TRBJ reference segments. Analysis was restricted to V-J combinations with a frequency above 0.0001, which covered 99.2% of repertoires. The TCS score was defined as F50 (clonal expansion) divided by E x V (chaos), with BLOSUM62-based TCRdist calculated between CDR3 peptides within each V-J. Welch's t-statistics and random forest reduced around 520 V-J features to around 14, which were used in a naive Bayes classifier (R e1071). The public reads were reprocessed in TCRdb via fastp at Q25 and MiXCR, keeping in-frame beta chains. Identical CDR3 proteins give one entry, which carries the most common genes and DNA. The V and J calls were not made by the authors but by TCRdb's processing. For this sample the table gives more than 500,000 distinct CDR3 sequences, of which 16% were detected only once. Approximately 3.8% of the sample is taken by the ten largest.

Stable Graves' hyperthyroidism was defined as no progression to ophthalmopathy during 18 months of follow-up. Hyperthyroidism patients were newly diagnosed, had a disease duration of under 2 months, and were aged 18 to 65 years. Any patient with an uncontrolled infection, another autoimmune disease, pregnancy or lactation was excluded. Diagnoses were based on clinical symptoms, serum thyroxine and TRAb, thyroid ultrasound and orbital computed tomography. Ficoll-Paque density gradient centrifugation was used to isolate PBMCs from about 9 ml of fresh peripheral blood. Total RNA was extracted using Trizol reagent, and RNA quality was assessed on an Agilent 2100 Bioanalyzer. Only a few counts were recorded for this clonotype. This receptor's antigen is unknown. Base qualities are not at hand, and no much larger clone is one base apart. General conclusions and limits of the study: In validation, progression to ophthalmopathy was predicted by the model with roughly 69% sensitivity and around 75% specificity, a median of 6.5 months before onset. Most expanded thyroid clonotypes (frequency above 0.001) were also detected in blood, suggesting blood repertoires may reflect thyroid immune responses. Sample size was not statistically predetermined, and blinding of investigators to group allocation was not performed. Ophthalmopathy was separated from stable hyperthyroidism by a 13 V-J signature model, with over 85% sensitivity and approximately 81% specificity obtained in cross-validation and 80%/75% obtained in testing.

CDR1 and CDR2 are drawn from the germline V gene: SQVTM, ANQGSEA. Its CDR3 holds 12 amino acids, cysteine through phenylalanine. Just the 36-base CDR3 DNA is kept, in frame starting at base 1. This clonotype was sampled from a woman aged 30 to 39 with Graves' hyperthyroidism. Sequenced input: blood. The chain is made from TRBV29-1 and TRBJ2-2; the D gene cannot be resolved reliably. For the CDR3, the sequence is CVPVGHTGELFF. At the DNA level, the sequence is TGCGTTCCCGTGGGTCACACCGGGGAGCTGTTTTTT.